The 24 T cell receptor beta chains in this list originate from one sample, sequenced in a study of T cell changes during pregnancy in multiple sclerosis. Sequencing was performed with immunoSEQ multiplex PCR; in TCRdb, only in-frame clones are kept and a portion is missing. The table includes about 58,000 clones, about 90% detected once. The sequencing here drew on CD4+ T cells from peripheral blood mononuclear cells, taken after pregnancy. The receptors shown here come from a female donor in good health, enrolled as a control in a pregnancy study.

The rearrangement links TRBV27 to TRBJ1-6, with D perhaps matching TRBD1 (5 bases). The CDR3 covers 14 residues. Trimming removed 5 bases at V and 7 bases at J, with 12 bases between. The germline gives CDR1 MNHEY, CDR2 SMNVEV (reference sequence). The CDR3: CASSVTVSNSPLHF. The CDR3 nucleotides are TGTGCCAGCAGTGTGACAGTCTCGAATTCACCCCTCCACTTT.

The gene calls are TRBV30 and TRBJ1-6, with D maybe TRBD1 (5 bases). The germline V and J ends were trimmed by 4 bases and 4 bases, with 11 bases remaining between them. The CDR3 loop spans 14 amino acids. Germline CDR1 GTSNPN, CDR2 SVGIG (reference sequence). The CDR3 is CAWISGLYNSPLHF. CDR3 nucleotide sequence: TGTGCCTGGATTTCGGGACTTTATAATTCACCCCTCCACTTT.

This clone came up many times. The chain uses TRBV7-3 and TRBJ2-3, with 8 bases lining up with TRBD1. From germline, CDR1 is SGHTA and CDR2 FQGTGA. This CDR3 contains 13 residues. The trim removed 8 bases at V and 1 base at J, leaving 2 bases unmatched. In DNA form, the CDR3 reads TGTGCCAGCGGGACAGGTGGCACAGATACGCAGTATTTT. The encoded protein is CASGTGGTDTQYF.

J is TRBJ1-4 and V is TRBV11-3, with TRBD1 matching over 9 bases. The CDR3 has 15 amino acids. Germline lookup yields CDR1 SGHNT and CDR2 YENEEA. V shed 3 bases and J 8 bases; nucleotides not matched to a gene: 7. CDR3 in amino acids: CASSLGQGSWEKLFF. The CDR3 coding sequence is TGTGCCAGCAGCTTGGGACAGGGAAGTTGGGAAAAACTGTTTTTT.

The chain combines TRBV29-1 with TRBJ1-1, with TRBD1 matching over 10 bases. CDR3 length: 12 residues. After removal of 4 bases from V and 4 bases from J, the junction contained 0 bases not matched to a gene. Germline CDR1 SQVTM, CDR2 ANQGSEA. CDR3 region: CSVGTGGTEAFF. CDR3 DNA sequence: TGCAGCGTTGGGACAGGGGGCACTGAAGCTTTCTTT.

This chain links TRBV30 with TRBJ1-1, with D possibly TRBD1 on 5 matching bases. The CDR3 length is 14 residues. The germline V and J ends were trimmed by 3 bases and 11 bases, with 22 bases remaining between them. The germline CDR1 and CDR2 sequences are GTSNPN and SVGIG (reference sequence). The CDR3 region has the DNA TGTGCCTGGAGCGCCGGGGGAGTCGGGAATGGGGCTTTCTTT. Translating gives CAWSAGGVGNGAFF.

This chain joins TRBV29-1 and TRBJ1-1; unclear D gene. This CDR3 region has 12 residues. V lost 8 bases to trimming and J lost 12 bases, with 22 bases between them. Germline V gives CDR1 SQVTM, CDR2 ANQGSEA. The CDR3 region is CSHGGGPVKTFF. For the CDR3, the DNA is TGCAGCCACGGAGGCGGACCTGTCAAAACTTTCTTT.

V and J are TRBV7-9 and TRBJ1-2; unclear D gene. This CDR3 is built from 14 residues. The germline V gene has CDR1 SEHNR and CDR2 FQNEAQ (reference sequence). Deletions cut 2 bases from V and 4 bases from J, with 11 bases between. The CDR3 loop reads CASSLPLLAYGYTF. CDR3 nucleotide sequence: TGTGCCAGCAGCTTACCTTTGCTGGCCTATGGCTACACCTTC.

The chain recombines TRBV11-3 with TRBJ1-3; D ambiguous. The V gene's germline CDR1 is SGHNT and CDR2 YENEEA. The V gene lost 0 bases and the J gene lost 1 base, with 4 bases spanning the gap. The CDR3 spans 14 residues. The CDR3 spells CASSLDSSGNTIYF. The CDR3 DNA is TGTGCCAGCAGCTTAGATTCTTCTGGAAACACCATATATTTT.

The rearrangement uses TRBV19 and TRBJ1-5; D is perhaps TRBD1 (5 bases). V dropped 9 bases and J dropped 0 bases, with 9 bases sitting between them. The CDR3 sequence is 13 residues long. Germline V CDR1 and CDR2: LNHDA, SQIVND (reference sequence). The CDR3: CASAQGSNQPQHF. In DNA form, the CDR3 reads TGTGCCAGCGCTCAGGGTAGCAATCAGCCCCAGCATTTT.

On this clone: The sample carries other DNA sequences with the same CDR3. This rearrangement joins TRBV30 to TRBJ2-5; the D is unclear. The CDR3 spans 11 residues. The V end was cut by 3 bases, the J end by 5 bases, with 7 bases between. CDR1 GTSNPN and CDR2 SVGIG come from the germline V gene (reference sequence). CDR3 sequence (DNA): TGTGCCTGGAGCGCCGGGGAGACCCAGTACTTC. Its translation is CAWSAGETQYF.

This clone was seen a few times. The CDR3 coding sequence is TGTGCCAGCAGCCAAGATTCGCGGCGGGCTAATTCACCCCTCCACTTT. This translates into CASSQDSRRANSPLHF. This chain links TRBV4-2 with TRBJ1-6, with D hard to call. Germline lookup yields CDR1 LGHNA and CDR2 YNFKEQ. The length of the CDR3 is 16 residues. V lost 0 bases and J 6 bases, leaving 12 bases between the germline ends.

The chain is built from TRBV7-3 and TRBJ2-5; TRBD1 agrees at 9 bases. The germline gives CDR1 SGHTA, CDR2 FQGTGA. V shed 2 bases and J 5 bases; nucleotides not matched to a gene: 6. The CDR3 loop spans 15 amino acids. DNA for the CDR3: TGTGCCAGCAGCTTATCCGGGACAGGGTATGAGACCCAGTACTTC. Protein sequence: CASSLSGTGYETQYF.

This chain joins TRBV5-6 and TRBJ1-1; possible D gene TRBD1, 5 bases. CDR1 SGHDT and CDR2 YYEEEE come from the germline V gene. The V and J ends lost 3 bases and 0 bases respectively, with 6 bases between them. This CDR3 region has 13 residues. The CDR3 sequence: CASSWTLNTEAFF. In DNA form, the CDR3 reads TGTGCCAGCAGCTGGACACTGAACACTGAAGCTTTCTTT.

The gene calls are TRBV6-5 and TRBJ1-5; no clear D gene. Germline V lookup: CDR1 MNHEY, CDR2 SVGAGI. The germline V and J ends were trimmed by 2 bases and 4 bases, with 6 bases remaining between them. The CDR3 spans 13 residues. CDR3 protein: CASSYRENQPQHF. In DNA form, the CDR3 reads TGTGCCAGCAGTTACCGGGAGAATCAGCCCCAGCATTTT.

The chain joins TRBV5-4 to TRBJ2-7, with D unclear. This CDR3 spans 15 amino acids. Looked up from germline, CDR1 is SGHNT and CDR2 is YYREEE (reference sequence). Trimming removed 4 bases at V and 5 bases at J, with 19 bases between. CDR3 sequence reads: CASSRGLDLTDEQYF. Here the CDR3 DNA reads TGTGCCAGCAGCCGAGGCCTAGATCTAACCGACGAGCAGTACTTC.

This clone was counted a few times. The CDR3 loop is CASSLERGGRDTQYF. The CDR3 DNA is TGCGCCAGCAGCTTGGAGCGGGGGGGCCGGGATACGCAGTATTTT. The chain carries TRBV5-1 and TRBJ2-3, with 10 nucleotides matching TRBD2. Looked up from germline, CDR1 is SGHRS and CDR2 is YFSETQ. The CDR3 runs 15 residues. Trimming cost V 0 bases and J 6 bases; bases outside gene matches: 4.

The chain has TRBV5-6 and TRBJ2-7; 9 positions match TRBD1. This CDR3 spans 15 amino acids. The V and J ends lost 5 bases and 7 bases, in that order; junction bases with no gene match: 13. Germline V gene sequence: CDR1 SGHDT, CDR2 YYEEEE. CDR3 region: CASSRRGQGRMEQYF. CDR3 nucleotides: TGTGCCAGCAGTCGGAGGGGACAGGGAAGGATGGAGCAGTACTTC.

CDR3 amino acids: CASSGDRGLRGGYTF. DNA for the CDR3: TGTGCCAGCAGCGGCGACAGGGGGTTGCGTGGCGGCTACACCTTC. The rearrangement links TRBV5-6 to TRBJ1-2; the match to TRBD1 covers 9 bases. The CDR3 is 15 residues long. CDR1 and CDR2 (germline): SGHDT, YYEEEE. Losses at the gene ends were 4 bases for V and 8 bases for J; bases not matched to a gene: 12. Complete variable domain (other parts from reference TRBV5-6 and TRBJ1-2): DAGVTQSPTHLIKTRGQQVTLRCSPKSGHDTVSWYQQALGQGPQFIFQYYEEEERQRGNFPDRFSGHQFPNYSSELNVNALLLGDSALYLCASSGDRGLRGGYTFGSGTRLTVV.

The chain is built from TRBV19 and TRBJ2-1, with 11 bases matching TRBD1. Germline V gene sequence: CDR1 LNHDA, CDR2 SQIVND (reference sequence). The CDR3 extends over 18 amino acids. J lost 8 bases, V lost 4 bases, and 16 bases had no gene match. In DNA form, the CDR3 reads TGTGCCAGTAGTAAGATCGCACACGGGACAGGGGGGTTGGATGAGCAGTTCTTC. Translating gives CASSKIAHGTGGLDEQFF.

Worth noting for this clone: A junction end diverges from the germline sequence, so it may reflect a read error. V gene TRBV5-1 combines with J gene TRBJ1-2; D call uncertain. The CDR3 spans 13 residues. Germline values: CDR1 SGHRS, CDR2 YFSETQ. CDR3 sequence: CASSLGSGHSSIF. The CDR3 DNA reads as TGCGCCAGCAGCTTGGGTTCAGGCCACAGCAGCATCTTC.

The rearrangement uses TRBV19 and TRBJ1-5, with a tentative D call TRBD1 (5 bases). Between the trimmed V and J ends, which lost 8 bases and 4 bases, there was a span of 12 bases. This CDR3 has 13 residues. Germline CDR1 reads LNHDA; CDR2 reads SQIVND (reference sequence). CDR3 sequence (DNA): TGTGCCAGTTCCAGGGCAGTTAATCAGCCCCAGCATTTT. Amino acid sequence: CASSRAVNQPQHF.

This clone was recorded once. The CDR3 spells CASSATGNEKLFF. CDR3 coding DNA: TGTGCCAGCTCAGCGACAGGGAATGAAAAACTGTTTTTT. This chain joins TRBV18 and TRBJ1-4; TRBD1 matches 7 bases. CDR3 size: 13 residues. J was trimmed by 5 bases and V by 5 bases; bases with no gene match: 2. Germline V gives CDR1 KGHSH, CDR2 LQKENI. The full variable domain, in which reference TRBV18 and TRBJ1-4 provide the parts outside the CDR3, is NAGVMQNPRHLVRRRGQEARLRCSPMKGHSHVYWYRQLPEEGLKFMVYLQKENIIDESGMPKERFSAEFPKEGPSILRIQQVVRGDSAAYFCASSATGNEKLFFGSGTQLSVL.

The genes are TRBV5-6 and TRBJ2-7; 12 nucleotides line up with TRBD2. V was pared by 3 bases and J by 3 bases, with 4 bases of the junction left unmatched. Germline V gives CDR1 SGHDT, CDR2 YYEEEE. This CDR3 has 15 amino acids. Here the CDR3 reads CASSYLAGGLYEQYF. The CDR3 DNA reads TGTGCCAGCAGCTACCTAGCGGGGGGGCTCTACGAGCAGTACTTC.